This TCR beta chain was captured in a study of response to subunit inactivated influenza vaccine. The germline V gene has CDR1 MNHEY and CDR2 SVGEGT. The CDR3 is 13 amino acids. Trimming took 7 bases from V and 3 from J, leaving 11 bases between them. In TCRdb, the RT-PCR reads were re-called with MiXCR into one record per CDR3 protein. This repertoire shows around 530,000 distinct CDR3 sequences, approximately 17% found once; its top ten account for less than 4%. Study-level findings and limits: It was the authors' suggestion that each seasonal influenza vaccination recruits few new T cells.

A note on this clonotype: Its antigen is unidentified.

The sequence was collected from a man aged 45 to 75 who received an inactivated influenza vaccine. The material sequenced was CD4+ T cells sorted from PBMCs, taken about 24 months after vaccination. The J gene is TRBJ2-3, the V gene TRBV6-2 or TRBV6-3; D not certain. CDR3 sequence (DNA): TGTGCCAGCACCCGAGATGATACAGATACGCAGTATTTT. Its translation is CASTRDDTDTQYF.